These 25 T cell receptor beta chains originate from one sample sequenced in a study of cytomegalovirus exposure and HLA in healthy donors. PCR used 60 Vbeta primers and 13 Jbeta primers. Method: immunoSEQ multiplex PCR; TCRdb's copy keeps in-frame clones and lacks some. The table includes about 150,000 clones, approximately 8.9% detected once. The sample comprised PBMCs. These receptors all stem from a middle-aged woman in good health and CMV-seropositive.

The chain links TRBV12-5 to TRBJ1-6; D is undetermined. The CDR3 extends over 17 amino acids. The germline CDR1 and CDR2 sequences are LGHNT and FRNRAP. The V end was cut by 7 bases, the J end by 0 bases, with 16 bases between. The CDR3 DNA follows: TGTGCTAGTGCCTCTCTTAGGTGGAGCTCCTATAATTCACCCCTCCACTTT. Protein: CASASLRWSSYNSPLHF.

This clone has a single count. This chain joins TRBV11-3 and TRBJ1-2, with D uncertain. Per germline, CDR1 SGHNT and CDR2 YENEEA. The CDR3 is 13 residues long. Trimming stripped 3 bases from V and 7 bases from J, with 12 bases between. CDR3 loop: CASSLPRARGYTF. The CDR3 DNA is TGTGCCAGCAGCTTGCCGAGGGCACGTGGCTACACCTTC.

This clone was seen only a few times. This chain uses TRBV6-1 with TRBJ2-3; the D gene is possibly TRBD1 (6 bases). Per the germline V gene, CDR1 is MNHNS and CDR2 is SASEGT. The CDR3 covers 12 residues. Trimming took 6 bases from V and 8 from J, leaving 12 bases between them. The DNA of the CDR3 is TGTGCCAGCAGCCAAGGACAGTTTACGCAGTATTTT. Protein sequence: CASSQGQFTQYF.

This clone was observed a handful of times. The chain has TRBV6-6 and TRBJ2-1; weak D call: TRBD2 (7 bases). From germline, CDR1 is MNHNY and CDR2 SVGAGI (reference sequence). This CDR3 region has 15 residues. V was trimmed by 5 bases and J by 6 bases, leaving 17 bases between them. The CDR3 region is CASSLAGAGANEQFF. DNA for the CDR3: TGTGCCAGCAGTCTCGCGGGGGCCGGGGCCAATGAGCAGTTCTTC.

This chain uses TRBV27 with TRBJ2-7, with a possible D match to TRBD2 (6 bases). The CDR3 length is 14 residues. V was shortened by 6 bases and J by 3 bases, with 15 bases between the two germline ends. Germline loops: CDR1 MNHEY, CDR2 SMNVEV (reference sequence). CDR3 residues: CASSPLGDFYEQYF. CDR3 in DNA: TGTGCCAGCAGCCCACTCGGGGACTTCTACGAGCAGTACTTC.

The chain couples TRBV11-2 to TRBJ2-5, with 11 bases lining up with TRBD2. V was pared by 4 bases and J by 1 base, with 2 bases of the junction left unmatched. The germline CDR1 and CDR2 sequences are SGHAT and FQNNGV. The CDR3 sequence is 15 residues long. The CDR3 here is CASSSLAGGQETQYF. CDR3 coding DNA: TGTGCCAGCAGCTCCCTAGCGGGGGGCCAAGAGACCCAGTACTTC. Supplemented by reference TRBV11-2 and TRBJ2-5, the full variable domain reads EAGVAQSPRYKIIEKRQSVAFWCNPISGHATLYWYQQILGQGPKLLIQFQNNGVVDDSQLPKDRFSAERLKGVDSTLKIQPAKLEDSAVYLCASSSLAGGQETQYFGPGTRLLVL.

About this clone itself: The sample contains more than one DNA sequence encoding this CDR3. The genes are TRBV5-1 and TRBJ2-5; possibly TRBD2 for D (6 bases). In germline, CDR1 is SGHRS, CDR2 YFSETQ. This CDR3 is built from 15 residues. The V gene lost 2 bases and the J gene lost 1 base, with 12 bases spanning the gap. The CDR3 nucleotides are TGCGCCAGCAGCTTCGGGGGTACAAGCCAAGAGACCCAGTACTTC. It codes for CASSFGGTSQETQYF.

The chain has TRBV13 and TRBJ2-5; perhaps TRBD1 as D (6 bases). This CDR3 is built from 16 residues. CDR1 and CDR2 (germline): PRHDT, FYEKMQ (reference sequence). V lost 5 bases and J 2 bases, leaving 18 bases between the germline ends. The CDR3 loop is CASSETSGTSQETQYF. In DNA form, the CDR3 reads TGTGCCAGCAGCGAAACCTCCGGGACATCACAAGAGACCCAGTACTTC. The full variable domain, in which reference TRBV13 and TRBJ2-5 provide the parts outside the CDR3, is AAGVIQSPRHLIKEKRETATLKCYPIPRHDTVYWYQQGPGQDPQFLISFYEKMQSDKGSIPDRFSAQQFSDYHSELNMSSLELGDSALYFCASSETSGTSQETQYFGPGTRLLVL.

This clone has more than one count but fewer than ten. The junction departs from germline at one end; a sequencing error may be responsible. This chain links TRBV6-1 with TRBJ1-1, with no clear D. Germline loops: CDR1 MNHNS, CDR2 SASEGT. This CDR3 comprises 16 residues. The CDR3 DNA reads TGTGCCAGCAGTGAAGTCGAGGGTTTAGGGAACCCTGAAGCTTTCTTT. Amino acids: CASSEVEGLGNPEAFF.

This clone was seen only a few times. This chain uses TRBV19 with TRBJ2-7; 8 bases are shared with TRBD2. Germline V gene data show CDR1 as LNHDA and CDR2 as SQIVND (reference sequence). Germline trimming cut 1 base from V and 3 bases from J; bases unmatched to any gene: 2. The CDR3 is 14 amino acids. CDR3 coding DNA: TGTGCCAGTAGTATAGCACTAGCGGACTACGAGCAGTACTTC. Its protein is CASSIALADYEQYF.

This clone was found a few times. The chain is built from TRBV9 and TRBJ1-3; TRBD1 matches at 7 bases. The V and J ends lost 4 bases and 4 bases, in that order; junction bases with no gene match: 5. This CDR3 is built from 14 residues. In germline, CDR1 is SGDLS, CDR2 YYNGEE. CDR3 in amino acids: CASSQGTAGNTIYF. CDR3 in DNA: TGTGCCAGCAGCCAAGGGACAGCCGGAAACACCATATATTTT.

This chain connects TRBV15 to TRBJ1-4; TRBD1 matches at 7 bases. This CDR3 comprises 16 residues. Unmatched junction bases numbered 2, after V lost 0 bases and J lost 1 base. The V gene's germline CDR1 is LNHNV and CDR2 YYDKDF (reference sequence). The DNA of the CDR3 is TGTGCCACCAGCAGAGAGTACAGGGGAACTAATGAAAAACTGTTTTTT. As protein: CATSREYRGTNEKLFF.

The chain links TRBV10-3 to TRBJ2-7; 10 positions match TRBD1. V dropped 2 bases and J dropped 6; count of bases not matched to a gene: 1. The germline V gene encodes CDR1 ENHRY and CDR2 SYGVKD. The CDR3 spans 13 residues. This CDR3 is CAISEDRGREQYF. The CDR3 region has the DNA TGTGCCATCAGTGAGGACAGGGGGCGCGAGCAGTACTTC.

CDR3 in DNA: TGTGCCAGCAGTTACTCCCTCGGAGGGCAGCACTATGGCTACACCTTC. This encodes CASSYSLGGQHYGYTF. The J gene is TRBJ1-2, the V gene TRBV6-5; D gene uncertain. The length of the CDR3 is 16 residues. With 0 bases removed from V and 3 bases from J, the gap between germline ends came to 14 bases. Germline V gives CDR1 MNHEY, CDR2 SVGAGI.

This clone was counted only a few times. The chain couples TRBV6-6 to TRBJ1-5; the match to TRBD1 covers 7 bases. The trim removed 0 bases at V and 5 bases at J, leaving 4 bases unmatched. CDR3 size: 15 residues. Germline V lookup: CDR1 MNHNY, CDR2 SVGAGI (reference sequence). The CDR3, as DNA: TGTGCCAGCAGTTACTCTGACAGGGAGGATCAGCCCCAGCATTTT. It codes for CASSYSDREDQPQHF.

This clone was seen only a few times. V is TRBV4-1 and J is TRBJ1-2; D not resolved. V lost 0 bases to trimming and J lost 4 bases, with 12 bases between them. The CDR3 runs 15 residues. Germline lookup yields CDR1 MGHRA and CDR2 YSYEKL. For the CDR3, the DNA is TGCGCCAGCAGCCAAGAAGCGGTCAGTAGCTATGGCTACACCTTC. Amino acids: CASSQEAVSSYGYTF.

This clone was found a few times. The J gene is TRBJ2-7, the V gene TRBV19; TRBD2 might be the D (6 bases). CDR1 and CDR2 from the germline V gene are LNHDA and SQIVND (reference sequence). V lost 4 bases, J lost 2 bases, and 12 bases lay in between. There are 14 residues in the CDR3. The CDR3 coding sequence is TGTGCCAGTAGTAGGGGGGACGGACCCTACGAGCAGTACTTC. It yields the protein CASSRGDGPYEQYF.

This clone has more than one count but fewer than ten. This chain connects TRBV14 to TRBJ2-7, with D unclear. Germline CDR1 and CDR2: SGHDN and FVKESK. The CDR3 has 13 residues. V was pared by 4 bases and J by 0 bases, with 7 bases between. The DNA for the CDR3 is TGTGCCAGCAGCCTATATTCCTCCTACGAGCAGTACTTC. It codes for CASSLYSSYEQYF.

This clone was observed a handful of times. V and J are TRBV6-5 and TRBJ2-5, with D possibly being TRBD1 (6 bases). The germline CDR1 and CDR2 sequences are MNHEY and SVGAGI. V lost 6 bases to trimming and J lost 5 bases, with 16 bases between them. CDR3 length: 14 residues. The CDR3 DNA is TGTGCCAGCAGACCATCAGGGGCTCGTGAGACCCAGTACTTC. Amino acids: CASRPSGARETQYF.

This chain joins TRBV7-9 and TRBJ1-1, with unresolved D. Germline V CDR1 and CDR2: SEHNR, FQNEAQ (reference sequence). V dropped 4 bases and J dropped 1 base, with 10 bases sitting between them. This CDR3 region has 14 residues. The CDR3 sequence is CASSWLTENTEAFF. The CDR3 DNA reads as TGTGCCAGCAGCTGGCTAACAGAGAACACTGAAGCTTTCTTT.

This clone was observed a handful of times. The same CDR3 can be traced to other DNA sequences in this sample. The rearrangement joins TRBV7-2 to TRBJ1-1; D unclear. Trimming took off 1 base at V and 1 base at J, with 7 bases between the two ends. CDR3 length: 14 residues. Germline V CDR1 and CDR2: SGHTA, FQGNSA. DNA for the CDR3: TGTGCCAGCAGCTTAGTTGGAGGGAACACTGAAGCTTTCTTT. Residues: CASSLVGGNTEAFF.

The CDR3 sequence is CASSRGQSSGANVLTF. CDR3 nucleotide sequence: TGTGCCAGTAGTCGGGGACAGAGCTCTGGGGCCAACGTCCTGACTTTC. The chain links TRBV19 to TRBJ2-6; 7 bases are a match to TRBD1. Per the germline V gene, CDR1 is LNHDA and CDR2 is SQIVND (reference sequence). The CDR3 length is 16 residues. Trimming removed 5 bases from V and 0 bases from J; junction bases left unmatched: 4.

This clone was detected a few times. The chain recombines TRBV7-9 with TRBJ2-2; possible D gene TRBD2, 5 bases. In germline, CDR1 is SEHNR, CDR2 FQNEAQ (reference sequence). Trimming cost V 5 bases and J 3 bases, with 13 bases left between them. The CDR3 contains 15 residues. CDR3 protein: CASSGGVGHTGELFF. The CDR3 coding sequence is TGTGCCAGCAGCGGAGGTGTAGGGCACACCGGGGAGCTGTTTTTT.

This clone was observed a handful of times. This sequence joins TRBV7-2 and TRBJ1-1, with D perhaps TRBD1 (5 bases). The V end was cut by 2 bases, the J end by 4 bases, with 8 bases between. Germline V CDR1 and CDR2: SGHTA, FQGNSA. CDR3 length equals 13 residues. The CDR3 reads CASSLSGATEAFF. CDR3 DNA sequence: TGTGCCAGCAGCTTAAGCGGGGCCACTGAAGCTTTCTTT.

The rearrangement links TRBV4-2 to TRBJ2-2; no clear D. The V end lost 4 bases, the J end lost 7 bases, and 4 bases lay between the germline ends. There are 11 residues in the CDR3. In germline, CDR1 is LGHNA, CDR2 YNFKEQ. The CDR3 nucleotides are TGTGCCAGCAGCCCCGGCGGGGAGCTGTTTTTT. This gives the protein CASSPGGELFF.